This TCR beta chain was obtained from a study of blood T cell repertoires in COVID-19. As for the study in general: Material from acute and convalescent COVID-19 was sourced from the United States, Italy and Spain. T cells, B-cell-depleted T cells, or PBMCs provided the cDNA or gDNA that served as material.

How the authors handled the data: How many nucleated cells were present was estimated from reference gene primer amplification. The data were produced by immunoSEQ multiplex PCR, yet TCRdb's version contains in-frame clones alone and is incomplete. The DNA was the basis for D and trimming; V, J and clone size are from that table. This table has 200,000 to 250,000 clones, about 90% appearing once. This clone was seen only a few times. Sequencing input: peripheral blood. The receptor was isolated from a middle-aged man with active or convalescent COVID-19.

The CDR3 DNA reads TGTGCCAGCATGACCCAAAGGGGGCGGGAGGCTAATGAAAAACTGTTTTTT. This translates into CASMTQRGREANEKLFF. The chain uses TRBV28 and TRBJ1-4; TRBD1 matches at 7 bases. In germline, CDR1 is MDHEN, CDR2 SYDVKM. The CDR3 totals 17 residues. The V gene end was trimmed by 7 bases and the J gene end by 3 bases; junction bases not matched to a gene: 14.